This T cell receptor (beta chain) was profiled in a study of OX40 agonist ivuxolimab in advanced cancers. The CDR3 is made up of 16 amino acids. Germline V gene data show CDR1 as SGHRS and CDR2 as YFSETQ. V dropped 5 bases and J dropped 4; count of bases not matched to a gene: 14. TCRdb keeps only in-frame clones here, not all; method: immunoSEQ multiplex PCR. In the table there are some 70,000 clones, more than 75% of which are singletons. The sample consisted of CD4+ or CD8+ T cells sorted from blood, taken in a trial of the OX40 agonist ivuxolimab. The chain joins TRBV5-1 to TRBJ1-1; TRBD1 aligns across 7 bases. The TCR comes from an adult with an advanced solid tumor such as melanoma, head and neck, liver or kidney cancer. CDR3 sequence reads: CASSPGGGFGGTEAFF. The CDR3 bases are TGCGCCAGCAGTCCGGGAGGGGGCTTTGGAGGCACTGAAGCTTTCTTT.